Below, one T cell receptor (beta chain) is given with its context. Its antigen is unknown. Here immunoSEQ multiplex PCR was the method, and the copy in TCRdb shows in-frame clones only, minus some. The table includes roughly 150,000 clones, about 93% detected once. The data belong to a study of T cell responses to AZD1222 COVID-19 vaccine. Study-wide context: Researchers grouped second doses given at about 4 or about 12 weeks into one pool. Study-level points and caveats: A mostly white British donor set with more females was recruited, and clonal diversity was possibly underestimated. Repertoires were collected only later (after the peak T cell response had occurred).

Trimming pared 0 bases from V and 4 bases from J, leaving 22 bases between. CDR1 and CDR2 (germline): LGHNA, YNFKEQ. The CDR3 runs to 19 residues. The sequences come from peripheral blood, collected on day 0 of AZD1222 vaccination. The chain joins TRBV4-2 to TRBJ1-5, with D perhaps matching TRBD1 (5 bases). This clonotype was sampled from an adult in good health. DNA for the CDR3: TGTGCCAGCAGCCAAGATCGTCAAAGGACAACCACTGGTAATCAGCCCCAGCATTTT. Translation gives CASSQDRQRTTTGNQPQHF.